A selection of T cell receptor beta chains follows, all from one sample in a study of OX40 agonist ivuxolimab in advanced cancers. Sequencing was performed with immunoSEQ multiplex PCR; in TCRdb, only in-frame clones are kept and a portion is missing. Of 86,000 or so clones listed, roughly 92% are singletons. The sample here was CD4+ or CD8+ T cells sorted from blood, taken in a trial of the OX40 agonist ivuxolimab. The source is an adult with an advanced solid tumor such as melanoma, head and neck, liver or kidney cancer. The CDR3 runs from the conserved cysteine through the conserved F or W. Fields, in order: V gene, D gene, clone size, J gene, CDR3 protein, CDR3 DNA. A D gene is named only where the DNA matches it firmly. Clone sizes are given selectively: once, few, many, or a class where the clone is expanded.

TRBV7-2	-	-	TRBJ1-5	CASSQEVWSNQPQHF	TGTGCCAGCAGCCAGGAGGTTTGGAGCAATCAGCCCCAGCATTTT
TRBV11-1	-	once	TRBJ2-3	CASSPRTGGGDTQYF	TGTGCCAGCAGCCCTCGGACTGGCGGAGGGGATACGCAGTATTTT
TRBV11-2	-	-	TRBJ1-2	CASRQTGTRSNYGYTF	TGTGCCAGCAGGCAAACCGGGACAAGAAGCAACTATGGCTACACCTTC
TRBV28	-	-	TRBJ1-3	CASSSRTVGNTIYF	TGTGCCAGCAGTTCGCGGACTGTGGGAAACACCATATATTTT
TRBV15	-	once	TRBJ2-7	CATRQASSGGMEQYF	TGTGCCACCAGGCAGGCCTCCTCGGGGGGCATGGAGCAGTACTTC
TRBV4-2	-	-	TRBJ1-1	CASTPGWGTPTEAFF	TGTGCCAGCACCCCCGGGTGGGGGACCCCCACTGAAGCTTTCTTT
TRBV5-1	-	-	TRBJ2-1	CASSLGHYNEQFF	TGCGCCAGCAGCTTGGGACACTACAATGAGCAGTTCTTC
TRBV5-1	-	-	TRBJ1-1	CASSLVGTIGTEAFF	TGCGCCAGCAGCTTGGTGGGCACGATAGGCACTGAAGCTTTCTTT
TRBV6-6	-	-	TRBJ2-7	CASISSSYEQYF	TGTGCCAGCATTTCTAGCTCCTACGAGCAGTACTTC
TRBV7-2	-	-	TRBJ2-5	CASSPKETQYF	TGTGCCAGCAGCCCAAAAGAGACCCAGTACTTC
TRBV10-3	-	-	TRBJ2-3	CAIREADTQYF	TGTGCCATCAGAGAGGCAGATACGCAGTATTTT
TRBV19	TRBD1	-	TRBJ2-3	CASTLRRDRGTNTQYF	TGTGCCAGTACCTTACGAAGGGACAGGGGGACAAATACGCAGTATTTT
TRBV5-1	-	-	TRBJ2-1	CASRESPNNEQFF	TGCGCCAGCAGAGAGTCCCCCAACAATGAGCAGTTCTTC
TRBV12-5	TRBD2	-	TRBJ2-1	CASGLAPGLAEYNEQFF	TGTGCTAGTGGTTTGGCCCCGGGACTAGCGGAATACAATGAGCAGTTCTTC
TRBV28	TRBD2	-	TRBJ2-1	CASSPATSGGYNEQFF	TGTGCCAGCAGTCCAGCGACTAGCGGAGGATACAATGAGCAGTTCTTC
TRBV25-1	TRBD1	-	TRBJ1-5	CASSDQGGQPQHF	TGTGCCAGCAGTGATCAGGGGGGTCAGCCCCAGCATTTT
TRBV28	TRBD1	-	TRBJ1-2	CASSSTGGDLYGYTF	TGTGCCAGCAGTTCTACAGGGGGCGATCTCTATGGCTACACCTTC
TRBV28	-	-	TRBJ1-2	CASSNREGYTF	TGTGCCAGCAGTAACAGGGAGGGCTACACCTTC
TRBV5-6	-	-	TRBJ1-2	CASSPGTLNGYTF	TGTGCCAGCAGCCCCGGGACTCTCAATGGCTACACCTTC
TRBV2	-	-	TRBJ1-6	CASSVEYNSPLHF	TGTGCCAGCAGTGTAGAATATAATTCACCCCTCCACTTT
TRBV6-5	TRBD1	-	TRBJ1-1	CASRAGQGSEAFF	TGTGCCAGCAGAGCTGGACAGGGTTCGGAAGCTTTCTTT
TRBV5-1	-	-	TRBJ2-5	CASSPVGSTETQYF	TGCGCCAGCAGCCCAGTGGGTTCCACGGAGACCCAGTACTTC
TRBV5-1	-	-	TRBJ1-1	CASSLASGMNTEAFF	TGCGCCAGCAGCCTAGCCTCGGGGATGAACACTGAAGCTTTCTTT
TRBV18	-	-	TRBJ1-2	CASSPRAPGEGYTF	TGTGCCAGCTCACCGAGGGCTCCGGGGGAAGGCTACACCTTC
TRBV29-1	-	-	TRBJ1-2	CSVERGGPNYGYTF	TGCAGCGTTGAACGAGGGGGACCTAACTATGGCTACACCTTC
TRBV15	-	-	TRBJ2-3	CATSRDRAGDTQYF	TGTGCCACCAGCAGAGATCGGGCGGGAGATACGCAGTATTTT
TRBV6-1	-	-	TRBJ2-5	CASSEWQRQEETQYF	TGTGCCAGCAGTGAATGGCAGCGACAAGAAGAGACCCAGTACTTC
TRBV7-2	-	-	TRBJ1-4	CASSEGATNEKLFF	TGTGCCAGCAGCGAGGGGGCAACTAATGAAAAACTGTTTTTT
TRBV5-1	TRBD2	-	TRBJ2-2	CASSSWTSGSYTGELFF	TGCGCCAGCAGCTCTTGGACTAGCGGGAGCTACACCGGGGAGCTGTTTTTT
TRBV18	-	-	TRBJ1-1	CASSPRKAGETEAFF	TGTGCCAGCTCACCACGGAAAGCCGGGGAGACTGAAGCTTTCTTT
TRBV5-1	TRBD1	-	TRBJ2-3	CASSPQGMLTDTQYF	TGCGCCAGCAGTCCACAGGGGATGCTCACAGATACGCAGTATTTT